This TCR beta chain originates from a study of beta chain features in type 1 diabetes. The study, taken as a whole, reports: TCRB CDR3s were moderately but significantly shorter in Type 1 diabetes patients in all four CD4+ subsets.

On this clone itself: Its antigen is not known. Other DNA sequences in this specimen translate into the identical CDR3.

Sorted populations were all over 95% pure. Since all of the isolated RNA was reverse transcribed, expressed TCRB transcripts were what got sequenced. Naive, central memory and regulatory T cell samples yielded roughly 3.6 million reads on average. Only in-frame clones appear in the TCRdb table, and some are missing; sequencing was by immunoSEQ multiplex PCR. This sample yields some 160,000 clones, of which 9% are seen a single time; under 0.75% belongs to the top ten. V lost 0 bases and J lost 0, with 7 bases in between. Germline V CDR1 and CDR2: KGHSH, LQKENI. The CDR3 runs to 15 residues. This sequence originates from a woman in her 30s with type 1 diabetes. Sequences were obtained from central memory CD4+ T cells from blood. The chain couples TRBV18 to TRBJ2-3, with a weak D call TRBD2 (6 bases). The CDR3 nucleotides read TGTGCCAGCTCACCACCGAGCGGGAGCACAGATACGCAGTATTTT. Residues: CASSPPSGSTDTQYF.